The 28 T cell receptor beta chains below all came from one sample that was sequenced in a study of blood T cell repertoires in COVID-19. Generated by immunoSEQ multiplex PCR, the TCRdb table keeps only in-frame clones and is missing some. The table lists some 59,000 clones, roughly 87% of them singletons. Source material: peripheral blood. Source of these receptors: a man aged 60 to 75 with acute or convalescent COVID-19.

The V gene is TRBV5-8, the J gene TRBJ2-3; a weak D match, TRBD2 (5 bases). The ends were cut back, 7 bases at V and 5 bases at J, with 14 bases in the middle. CDR3 length: 13 amino acids. The germline gives CDR1 SGHTS, CDR2 YDEGEE. The CDR3 DNA sequence: TGTGCCAGCTGTCGGGGAGTGAGAGATACGCAGTATTTT. The encoded protein is CASCRGVRDTQYF.

A word on this clone: The junction shows a germline mismatch at one end, possibly a read error. J is TRBJ1-2 and V is TRBV27; TRBD1 matches at 7 bases. Germline CDR1 is MNHEY and CDR2 is SMNVEV (reference sequence). This CDR3 is built from 17 residues. CDR3 loop: CASSSGQAVQSPYGCTF. The CDR3 DNA is TGTGCCAGCAGTTCAGGACAGGCTGTCCAATCCCCATATGGCTGCACCTTC.

The rearrangement links TRBV6-6 to TRBJ2-3; D is undetermined. Germline assignment: CDR1 MNHNY and CDR2 SVGAGI (reference sequence). V gave up 5 bases and J gave up 5 bases, with 5 bases separating them. This CDR3 has 11 amino acids. The CDR3 loop is CASSPKDTQYF. DNA of the CDR3: TGTGCCAGCAGTCCTAAAGATACGCAGTATTTT.

A single count supports this clone. The chain employs TRBV30 and TRBJ1-1; D not resolved. CDR1 and CDR2 from the germline V gene are GTSNPN and SVGIG (reference sequence). Trimming stripped 0 bases from V and 6 bases from J, with 8 bases between. The CDR3 is made up of 12 amino acids. CDR3 protein: CAWSVPSAEAFF. Written as DNA, the CDR3 is TGTGCCTGGAGTGTACCCTCGGCTGAAGCTTTCTTT.

The rearrangement uses TRBV5-6 and TRBJ2-2; the match to TRBD1 covers 7 bases. J gave up 5 bases and V 2 bases, and 9 bases lay outside the gene matches. This CDR3 comprises 16 residues. Germline V gene lookup returns CDR1 SGHDT and CDR2 YYEEEE. The CDR3 is CASSFRRQGVTGELFF. CDR3 bases: TGTGCCAGCAGCTTCCGTCGTCAGGGGGTAACCGGGGAGCTGTTTTTT.

V and J are TRBV21-1 and TRBJ2-3; TRBD2 is taken as the D call from the table, unchecked against the DNA. TRBV21-1 is reported as a pseudogene. CDR3 length: 19 residues. DNA for the CDR3: TGTGCCAGCAGCAAAGCCGTTGTTTTGTGCGGGGGGAGGACAGATACGCAGTATTTT. Its protein is CASSKAVVLCGGRTDTQYF.

In this sample, this clone turned up once. V gene TRBV5-1 combines with J gene TRBJ2-7; the D gene is possibly TRBD2 (5 bases). This CDR3 has 15 amino acids. Trimming removed 0 bases at V and 6 bases at J, with 16 bases between. Germline values: CDR1 SGHRS, CDR2 YFSETQ. As DNA, the CDR3 is TGCGCCAGCAGCTTGGCCGGCGGGCCCTCGGGCGAGCAGTACTTC. The encoded protein is CASSLAGGPSGEQYF. Looking up the rest from reference TRBV5-1 and TRBJ2-7 gives the full variable domain: KAGVTQTPRYLIKTRGQQVTLSCSPISGHRSVSWYQQTPGQGLQFLFEYFSETQRNKGNFPGRFSGRQFSNSRSEMNVSTLELGDSALYLCASSLAGGPSGEQYFGPGTRLTVT.

The chain recombines TRBV20-1 with TRBJ1-4; D might be TRBD1 (5 bases). The CDR3 totals 14 residues. Trimming cost V 3 bases and J 8 bases, with 16 bases left between them. Germline CDR1 and CDR2: DFQATT and SNEGSKA (reference sequence). CDR3 DNA sequence: TGCAGTGCTAGTTCGGGCCGACAGAACGAAAAACTGTTTTTT. Amino acids: CSASSGRQNEKLFF.

V gene TRBV4-1 combines with J gene TRBJ2-3, with 8 bases matching TRBD2. With 0 bases clipped from V and 1 base from J, the junction kept 0 bases outside the gene matches. From germline, CDR1 is MGHRA and CDR2 YSYEKL. There are 15 residues in the CDR3. CDR3 sequence reads: CASSQELAGTDTQYF. CDR3 sequence (DNA): TGCGCCAGCAGCCAAGAACTAGCGGGCACAGATACGCAGTATTTT.

The chain carries TRBV10-2 and TRBJ2-7, with D tentatively TRBD1 (6 bases). V lost 5 bases, J lost 3 bases, and 23 bases lay in between. The CDR3 has 17 residues. Germline assignment: CDR1 WSHSY and CDR2 SAAADI. CDR3 DNA sequence: TGCGCCAGCAGTCCACCAACCGGGACAATGCTTAACTACGAGCAGTACTTC. Translated, it gives CASSPPTGTMLNYEQYF.

The J gene is TRBJ1-2, the V gene TRBV3-1 (or the pseudogene TRBV3-2), with D possibly TRBD1 on 5 matching bases. The CDR3 length is 15 residues. CDR1 and CDR2 (germline): LGHDT, YNNKEL (reference sequence). With 4 bases removed from V and 1 base from J, the gap between germline ends came to 13 bases. CDR3 protein: CASSPGARVNYGYTF. CDR3 nucleotide sequence: TGTGCCAGCAGCCCCGGCGCCAGGGTTAACTATGGCTACACCTTC.

V usage is TRBV5-1 and J usage is TRBJ2-1; 7 nucleotides match TRBD1. V lost 2 bases to trimming and J lost 12 bases; unmatched junction nucleotides: 14. The CDR3 extends over 15 amino acids. The germline CDR1 and CDR2 sequences are SGHRS and YFSETQ. The CDR3 nucleotides are TGCGCCAGCAGCTTTCAGAGACAGGGCAATGACGGGCAGTTCTTC. It translates to CASSFQRQGNDGQFF.

The gene calls are TRBV3-1 (or the pseudogene TRBV3-2) and TRBJ2-3; D is undetermined. V lost 4 bases to trimming and J lost 4 bases, with 3 bases between them. Germline V gives CDR1 LGHDT, CDR2 YNNKEL (reference sequence). The CDR3 sequence is 11 residues long. The CDR3 protein is CASSPADTQYF. CDR3 bases: TGTGCCAGCAGCCCGGCAGATACGCAGTATTTT.

In this sample, this clone turned up once. J is TRBJ1-5 and V is TRBV18; D might be TRBD1 (5 bases). The CDR3 covers 15 residues. Germline lookup yields CDR1 KGHSH and CDR2 LQKENI. Between the trimmed V and J ends, which lost 5 bases and 4 bases, there was a span of 15 bases. CDR3 amino acids: CASSIGPGPNQPQHF. The CDR3, as DNA: TGTGCCAGCTCAATTGGGCCAGGGCCGAATCAGCCCCAGCATTTT.

V usage is TRBV2 and J usage is TRBJ1-1; 7 nucleotides align to TRBD1. CDR1 SNHLY and CDR2 FYNNEI come from the germline V gene. V gave up 8 bases and J gave up 3 bases; unmatched junction bases: 6. This CDR3 spans 13 amino acids. The chain's CDR3 is CASGDREDTEAFF. Written as DNA, the CDR3 is TGTGCCAGCGGCGACAGGGAGGACACTGAAGCTTTCTTT.

This chain joins TRBV29-1 and TRBJ1-1, with D perhaps matching TRBD1 (6 bases). V shed 4 bases and J shed 1 base, with 13 bases lying between them. The CDR3 loop spans 14 amino acids. The germline CDR1 and CDR2 sequences are SQVTM and ANQGSEA. This CDR3 reads CSVAMGARNTEAFF. Here the CDR3 DNA reads TGCAGCGTTGCCATGGGGGCCCGGAACACTGAAGCTTTCTTT.

This chain joins TRBV6-5 and TRBJ1-6; TRBD1 matches at 7 bases. Losses at the gene ends were 6 bases for V and 14 bases for J; bases not matched to a gene: 16. This CDR3 contains 15 residues. Germline CDR1 reads MNHEY; CDR2 reads SVGAGI. The CDR3 nucleotides read TGTGCCAGCAGCGGGGACAGTCAAGGGAAGGGTGCCCTCCACTTT. Protein sequence: CASSGDSQGKGALHF.

The chain couples TRBV7-3 to TRBJ1-1; D is perhaps TRBD1 (6 bases). CDR3 length equals 16 residues. V lost 2 bases, J lost 4 bases, and 17 bases lay in between. Germline CDR1 SGHTA, CDR2 FQGTGA. CDR3 sequence: CASSLSPQGPGTEAFF. The CDR3 bases are TGTGCCAGCAGCTTATCACCGCAGGGGCCTGGCACTGAAGCTTTCTTT.

The rearrangement uses TRBV7-8 and TRBJ2-6; TRBD1 aligns across 7 bases. Per germline, CDR1 SGHVS and CDR2 FQNEAQ. CDR3 length: 17 residues. J was trimmed by 3 bases and V by 1 base; bases with no gene match: 6. The CDR3 protein is CASSLEDRANGANVLTF. The CDR3 nucleotides are TGTGCCAGCAGCTTAGAAGACAGGGCTAATGGGGCCAACGTCCTGACTTTC.

The chain combines TRBV7-3 with TRBJ2-1, with TRBD2 matching over 12 bases. Germline CDR1 is SGHTA and CDR2 is FQGTGA. Unmatched junction bases numbered 11, after V lost 5 bases and J lost 9 bases. The CDR3 is 16 residues long. The CDR3 loop is CASSQGLAGGPGEQFF. CDR3 DNA sequence: TGTGCCAGCAGCCAGGGGCTAGCGGGGGGGCCTGGTGAGCAGTTCTTC.

The V gene is TRBV18, the J gene TRBJ1-4, with 8 positions matching TRBD1. Unmatched junction bases numbered 12, after V lost 1 base and J lost 5 bases. CDR1 is KGHSH and CDR2 is LQKENI in the germline V gene. There are 18 residues in the CDR3. In DNA form, the CDR3 reads TGTGCCAGCTCACCACAGATTCTAACAGGGGGTGCCAATGAAAAACTGTTTTTT. The encoded protein is CASSPQILTGGANEKLFF.

The V call is TRBV12-5, the J call TRBJ2-7, with D maybe TRBD2 (6 bases). The CDR3 spans 17 residues. Germline values: CDR1 LGHNT, CDR2 FRNRAP. Trimming took off 0 bases at V and 2 bases at J, with 17 bases between the two ends. The CDR3 region has the DNA TGTGCTAGTGGTTTGGTACCCCCTTCGGGGGACCCCTACGAGCAGTACTTC. Its translation: CASGLVPPSGDPYEQYF.

CDR3 in DNA: TGTGCCAGCAGCCAATTAGACAGGGTTAATTCACCCCTCCACTTT. Its protein is CASSQLDRVNSPLHF. The V call is TRBV5-6, the J call TRBJ1-6, with TRBD1 matching over 7 bases. Germline lookup yields CDR1 SGHDT and CDR2 YYEEEE. This CDR3 is 15 amino acids long. Unmatched junction bases numbered 7, after V lost 4 bases and J lost 6 bases.

This chain uses TRBV29-1 with TRBJ2-1, with TRBD2 matching over 8 bases. Germline V gives CDR1 SQVTM, CDR2 ANQGSEA. Trimming at V came to 2 bases and at J to 6 bases, leaving 0 bases not matched to a gene. The CDR3 covers 12 residues. This chain's CDR3 is CSVERGGNEQFF. DNA of the CDR3: TGCAGCGTTGAACGGGGGGGCAATGAGCAGTTCTTC.

The chain recombines TRBV3-1 (or the pseudogene TRBV3-2) with TRBJ1-2; D gene unclear. The CDR3 covers 13 residues. The V end lost 0 bases, the J end lost 6 bases, and 8 bases lay between the germline ends. Germline values: CDR1 LGHDT, CDR2 YNNKEL (reference sequence). CDR3 bases: TGTGCCAGCAGCCAAGAGTCAGTCCATGGCTACACCTTC. It specifies CASSQESVHGYTF.

The rearrangement links TRBV27 to TRBJ2-1; 11 bases line up with TRBD1. The J segment lost 9 bases and the V segment lost 6 bases, leaving 10 bases of the junction unmatched. The CDR3 consists of 15 residues. Germline CDR1 and CDR2: MNHEY and SMNVEV (reference sequence). The CDR3 coding sequence is TGTGCCAGCAGCCATGGACAGGGGGCAAATCGTGAGCAGTTCTTC. This gives the protein CASSHGQGANREQFF.

The chain has TRBV5-1 and TRBJ2-7, with unresolved D. There are 14 residues in the CDR3. Germline loops: CDR1 SGHRS, CDR2 YFSETQ. The germline V and J ends were trimmed by 0 bases and 5 bases, with 12 bases remaining between them. DNA of the CDR3: TGCGCCAGCAGCTTGGCCAATCCCAGTAACGAGCAGTACTTC. The encoded protein is CASSLANPSNEQYF.

The chain carries TRBV6-5 and TRBJ2-7; D perhaps matches TRBD2 (7 bases). The germline CDR1 and CDR2 sequences are MNHEY and SVGAGI. The CDR3 spans 15 residues. Trimming took 2 bases from V and 4 from J, leaving 15 bases between them. CDR3 sequence reads: CASSYLGGPGYEQYF. CDR3 nucleotide sequence: TGTGCCAGCAGTTACCTCGGGGGGCCCGGGTACGAGCAGTACTTC.